The T cell receptor (beta chain) under discussion was sequenced for a study of shared clonotypes between healthy human individuals. The CDR3 has 15 amino acids. Per germline, CDR1 LGHNA and CDR2 YNFKEQ. Trimming removed 0 bases at V and 2 bases at J, with 11 bases between. TCRdb's table, derived via immunoSEQ multiplex PCR, lists solely in-frame clones and lacks some. The sample holds more than 1,200,000 clones, about 98.5% seen once. This sequence joins TRBV4-2 and TRBJ2-7; D unresolved. The clonotype was recovered from a young man in good health. Sample: naive CD4+ T cells sorted from blood. Subset noted: CD45RA+ positively selected. The CDR3 sequence: CASSQDEEFPYEQYF. The CDR3 nucleotides are TGTGCCAGCAGCCAAGATGAAGAGTTCCCCTACGAGCAGTACTTC.